One and the same sample provided the 13 T cell receptor beta chains below, sequenced in a study of T cells in pancreatic ductal adenocarcinoma (dated by TCRdb to 2016 to 2017). Pancreatic ductal adenocarcinoma patients who had undergone surgery without neoadjuvant therapy were selected. Receptors were amplified or captured by the immunoSEQ multiplex PCR assay. Drawn from immuneACCESS, this table holds only the in-frame rearrangements with V and J called that TCRdb kept. Clones are partly lost; checked studies trace under half to an unresolved V gene and leave the rest unexplained. Counted in this sample were more than 15,000 clones; 85% to 90% of them appeared once. In total, the top ten clones hold 0.94% of the sample. Sequencing used PBMCs. These receptors all come from a human donor with pancreatic ductal adenocarcinoma.

J is TRBJ2-7 and V is TRBV4-2; tentative D call: TRBD1 (6 bases). There are 14 residues in the CDR3. Germline-derived CDR1 and CDR2 are LGHNA and YNFKEQ. Trimming removed 0 bases from V and 5 bases from J, with 11 bases in between. This CDR3 is CASSQENQGNEQYF. The CDR3 DNA sequence: TGTGCCAGCAGCCAAGAGAATCAGGGGAACGAGCAGTACTTC.

The chain uses TRBV7-3 and TRBJ1-1; tentative D call: TRBD1 (6 bases). This CDR3 has 14 amino acids. V was trimmed by 2 bases and J by 2 bases, leaving 9 bases between them. The germline CDR1 and CDR2 sequences are SGHTA and FQGTGA. CDR3 amino acids: CASSLEGENTEAFF. DNA for the CDR3: TGTGCCAGCAGCTTAGAGGGGGAAAACACTGAAGCTTTCTTT.

The CDR3, as DNA: TGCGCCAGCAGCTGGGGGACAGGGGGCTACGAGCAGTACTTC. Translating gives CASSWGTGGYEQYF. V gene TRBV5-1 combines with J gene TRBJ2-7; TRBD1 aligns across 11 bases. J was trimmed by 3 bases and V by 3 bases; bases with no gene match: 2. Germline V lookup: CDR1 SGHRS, CDR2 YFSETQ. This CDR3 is 14 amino acids long.

This clone is a singleton in its sample. The chain has TRBV7-3 and TRBJ2-1; D is perhaps TRBD2 (5 bases). Deletions cut 5 bases from V and 9 bases from J, with 14 bases between. Germline values: CDR1 SGHTA, CDR2 FQGTGA. This CDR3 is built from 13 residues. The CDR3 DNA reads TGTGCCAGCAGCCCTACAACTAGTGGTGAGCAGTTCTTC. Encoded protein: CASSPTTSGEQFF.

The V and J genes are TRBV28 and TRBJ1-1, with D unclear. Germline V CDR1 and CDR2: MDHEN, SYDVKM. Trimming stripped 7 bases from V and 7 bases from J, with 10 bases between. There are 11 residues in the CDR3. The CDR3 loop is CASTPRHEAFF. Written as DNA, the CDR3 is TGTGCCAGCACCCCCCGACATGAAGCTTTCTTT.

This clone has only a few counts. The chain employs TRBV7-9 and TRBJ2-7, with D perhaps TRBD1 (5 bases). The germline V gene has CDR1 SEHNR and CDR2 FQNEAQ (reference sequence). V lost 5 bases and J 4 bases, leaving 12 bases between the germline ends. There are 13 residues in the CDR3. In DNA, the CDR3 is TGTGCCAGCAGCCCAAAGGGGCCGTACGAGCAGTACTTC. Translated, it gives CASSPKGPYEQYF. Filled out from reference TRBV7-9 and TRBJ2-7, the complete variable domain reads DTGVSQNPRHKITKRGQNVTFRCDPISEHNRLYWYRQTLGQGPEFLTYFQNEAQLEKSRLLSDRFSAERPKGSFSTLEIQRTEQGDSAMYLCASSPKGPYEQYFGPGTRLTVT.

J is TRBJ1-4 and V is TRBV28; D perhaps matches TRBD1 (5 bases). V dropped 4 bases and J dropped 11 bases, with 11 bases sitting between them. Germline V gene lookup returns CDR1 MDHEN and CDR2 SYDVKM. The CDR3 totals 12 residues. The CDR3: CASSSGREKLFF. The CDR3 DNA sequence: TGTGCCAGCAGTTCAGGGAGGGAGAAACTGTTTTTT.

The rearrangement uses TRBV5-6 and TRBJ2-7; D may be TRBD1 (6 bases). CDR3 length equals 15 residues. In germline, CDR1 is SGHDT, CDR2 YYEEEE. Trimming stripped 2 bases from V and 0 bases from J, with 12 bases between. CDR3 coding DNA: TGTGCCAGCAGCTTAGGGGGTCGACCCTCCTACGAGCAGTACTTC. Its translation is CASSLGGRPSYEQYF. The full variable domain, rest sourced from reference TRBV5-6 and TRBJ2-7, is DAGVTQSPTHLIKTRGQQVTLRCSPKSGHDTVSWYQQALGQGPQFIFQYYEEEERQRGNFPDRFSGHQFPNYSSELNVNALLLGDSALYLCASSLGGRPSYEQYFGPGTRLTVT.

This chain links TRBV5-1 with TRBJ2-3; D uncertain. From germline, CDR1 is SGHRS and CDR2 YFSETQ. This CDR3 spans 14 amino acids. V was trimmed by 0 bases and J by 3 bases, leaving 8 bases between them. The CDR3 is CASSLGTTTDTQYF. The CDR3, as DNA: TGCGCCAGCAGCTTGGGAACGACTACAGATACGCAGTATTTT.

V gene TRBV11-3 combines with J gene TRBJ2-3; D gene uncertain. The CDR3 contains 14 residues. Between the trimmed V and J ends, which lost 3 bases and 0 bases, there was a span of 7 bases. Germline CDR1 SGHNT, CDR2 YENEEA. The CDR3 DNA reads TGTGCCAGCAGCTTGACAACTAGCACAGATACGCAGTATTTT. Its protein is CASSLTTSTDTQYF.

The CDR3 coding sequence is TGTGCCAGCAGTGAAGCACCAAGGGGTGGCGGCTACACCTTC. It translates to CASSEAPRGGGYTF. The genes are TRBV2 and TRBJ1-2; tentative D call: TRBD1 (5 bases). Between the trimmed V and J ends, which lost 0 bases and 8 bases, there was a span of 13 bases. Germline CDR1 is SNHLY and CDR2 is FYNNEI. The CDR3 has 14 residues.

The genes are TRBV2 and TRBJ1-1; 8 bases are shared with TRBD1. The CDR3 has 14 residues. Germline V gives CDR1 SNHLY, CDR2 FYNNEI. Germline trimming cut 7 bases from V and 7 bases from J; bases unmatched to any gene: 11. The CDR3 sequence: CASTWTGSKYEAFF. The CDR3 coding sequence is TGTGCCAGCACATGGACAGGGAGTAAATATGAAGCTTTCTTT. Full variable domain (rest looked up from reference TRBV2 and TRBJ1-1): EPEVTQTPSHQVTQMGQEVILRCVPISNHLYFYWYRQILGQKVEFLVSFYNNEISEKSEIFDDQFSVERPDGSNFTLKIRSTKLEDSAMYFCASTWTGSKYEAFFGQGTRLTVV.

This clone was counted only a few times. The chain is built from TRBV7-2 and TRBJ2-7; 7 bases line up with TRBD1. Germline V gives CDR1 SGHTA, CDR2 FQGNSA. The CDR3 is made up of 14 amino acids. V shed 7 bases, J shed 2 bases, and the junction held 8 bases outside the gene matches. Written as DNA, the CDR3 is TGTGCCAGCACCACGGACAGGTTGACCTACGAGCAGTACTTC. Amino acids: CASTTDRLTYEQYF.